This record covers a single TCR beta chain. Its target is not known. The record originates from a study of cytomegalovirus exposure and HLA in healthy donors. Whole-study results and caveats: Per a later analysis, about 15,000 TCR beta sequences showed association with HLA alleles at 0.05 false discovery rate.

V was pared by 1 base and J by 5 bases, with 1 base of the junction left unmatched. Germline CDR1 and CDR2: SEHNR and FQNEAQ (reference sequence). The CDR3 sequence is 15 residues long. This donor has no recorded CMV serostatus. The PCR employed 60 Vbeta primers together with 13 Jbeta primers. Clones were sequenced by immunoSEQ multiplex PCR, and TCRdb holds only the in-frame ones, with some missing. The sample has roughly 70,000 clones, over 70% seen once; the top ten hold roughly 11%. The material sequenced was PBMCs. The clonotype comes from a human donor in good health. The V call is TRBV7-9, the J call TRBJ1-5, with 11 bases that match TRBD1. CDR3 in DNA: TGTGCCAGCAGCTTAGGGGGACAGGGGGATCAGCCCCAGCATTTT. Its protein product is CASSLGGQGDQPQHF.